The T cell receptor beta chain described here comes from a study of blood T cell repertoires in COVID-19. The wider study: Samples representing acute and convalescent COVID-19 were sourced from the United States, Italy and Spain. Sources were T cells, B-cell-depleted T cells, or PBMCs; the material itself was cDNA or gDNA.

CDR1 is WSHSY and CDR2 is SAAADI in the germline V gene. The CDR3 consists of 17 residues. J gave up 7 bases and V 2 bases, and 6 bases lay outside the gene matches. Cohorts were determined from participant-reported clinical history. TCRdb keeps only in-frame clones here, not all; method: immunoSEQ multiplex PCR. The sample holds approximately 390,000 clones; over 75% are singletons and the top ten take around 1.9%. The chain is built from TRBV10-2 and TRBJ2-1, with 15 positions matching TRBD2. The source is a woman aged 35 to 49 with acute COVID-19. Sequencing was performed on PBMCs or T cells enriched from blood (not recorded which). CDR3 amino acids: CASSEPRTSGGGNEQFF. CDR3 nucleotides: TGCGCCAGCAGTGAGCCGCGGACTAGCGGGGGGGGGAATGAGCAGTTCTTC.